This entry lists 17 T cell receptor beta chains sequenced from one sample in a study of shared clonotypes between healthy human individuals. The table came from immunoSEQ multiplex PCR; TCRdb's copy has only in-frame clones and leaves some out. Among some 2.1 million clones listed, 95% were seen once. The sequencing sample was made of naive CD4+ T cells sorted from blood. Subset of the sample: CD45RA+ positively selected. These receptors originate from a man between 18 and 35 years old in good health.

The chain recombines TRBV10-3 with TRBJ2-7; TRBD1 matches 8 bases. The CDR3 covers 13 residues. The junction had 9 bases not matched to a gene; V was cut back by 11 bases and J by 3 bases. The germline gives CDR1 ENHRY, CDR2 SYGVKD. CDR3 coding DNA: TGTGCCTCGGGCTACAGGGGGGACTACGAGCAGTACTTC. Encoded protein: CASGYRGDYEQYF.

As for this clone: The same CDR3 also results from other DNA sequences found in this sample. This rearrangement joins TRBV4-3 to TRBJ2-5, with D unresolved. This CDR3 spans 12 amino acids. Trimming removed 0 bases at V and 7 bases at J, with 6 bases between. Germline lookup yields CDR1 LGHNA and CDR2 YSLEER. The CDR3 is CASSQDRGTQYF. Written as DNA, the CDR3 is TGCGCCAGCAGCCAAGATCGTGGGACCCAGTACTTC.

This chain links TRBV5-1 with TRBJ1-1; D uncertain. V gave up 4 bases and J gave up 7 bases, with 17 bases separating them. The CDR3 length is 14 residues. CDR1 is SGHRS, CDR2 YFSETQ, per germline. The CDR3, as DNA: TGCGCCAGCAGCCCGGGCTGGGGAAAGGGTGAAGCTTTCTTT. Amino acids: CASSPGWGKGEAFF.

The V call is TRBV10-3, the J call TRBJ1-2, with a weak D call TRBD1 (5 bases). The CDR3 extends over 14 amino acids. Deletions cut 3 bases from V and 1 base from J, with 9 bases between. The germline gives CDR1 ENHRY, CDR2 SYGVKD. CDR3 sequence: CAISDRDFNYGYTF. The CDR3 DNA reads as TGTGCCATCAGTGATCGGGACTTTAACTATGGCTACACCTTC.

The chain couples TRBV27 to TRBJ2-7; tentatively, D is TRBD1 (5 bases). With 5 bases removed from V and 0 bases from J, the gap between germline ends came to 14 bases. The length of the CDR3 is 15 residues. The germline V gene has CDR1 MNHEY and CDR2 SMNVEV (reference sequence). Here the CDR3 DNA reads TGTGCCAGCAGTCACCAGGGATCCCCCTCCTACGAGCAGTACTTC. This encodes CASSHQGSPSYEQYF.

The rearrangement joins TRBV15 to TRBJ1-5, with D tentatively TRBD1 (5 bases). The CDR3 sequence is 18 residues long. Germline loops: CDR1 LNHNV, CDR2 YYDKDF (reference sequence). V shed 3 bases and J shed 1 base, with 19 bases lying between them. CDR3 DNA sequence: TGTGCCACCAGCAGTGCCTGGGCTGGGGGTGGAAGCAATCAGCCCCAGCATTTT. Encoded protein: CATSSAWAGGGSNQPQHF.

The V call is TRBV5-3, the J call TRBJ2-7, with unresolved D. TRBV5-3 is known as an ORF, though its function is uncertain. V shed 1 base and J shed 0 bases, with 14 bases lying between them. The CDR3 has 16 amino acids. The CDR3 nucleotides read TGTGCCAGAAGCTTGCCGGGCCCTGTTCACTCCTACGAGCAGTACTTC. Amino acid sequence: CARSLPGPVHSYEQYF.

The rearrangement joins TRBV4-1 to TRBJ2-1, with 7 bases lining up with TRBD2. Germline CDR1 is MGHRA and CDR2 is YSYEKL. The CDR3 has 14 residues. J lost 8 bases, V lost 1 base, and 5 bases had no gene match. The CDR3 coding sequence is TGCGCCAGCAGCCAAGGGACTAGAGGATATGAGCAGTTCTTC. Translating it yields CASSQGTRGYEQFF.

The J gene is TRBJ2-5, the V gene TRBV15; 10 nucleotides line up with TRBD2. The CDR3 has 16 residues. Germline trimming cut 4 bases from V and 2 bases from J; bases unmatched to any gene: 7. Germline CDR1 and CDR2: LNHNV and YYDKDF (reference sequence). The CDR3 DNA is TGTGCCACCAGCACCCCGTCTAGCGGGGGTCAAGAGACCCAGTACTTC. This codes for CATSTPSSGGQETQYF.

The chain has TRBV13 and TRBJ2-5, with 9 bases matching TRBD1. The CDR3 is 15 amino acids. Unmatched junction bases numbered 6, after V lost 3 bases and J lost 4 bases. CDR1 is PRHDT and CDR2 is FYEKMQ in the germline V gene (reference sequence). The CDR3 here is CASSFRTGEVETQYF. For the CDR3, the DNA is TGTGCCAGCAGCTTCAGGACAGGGGAGGTAGAGACCCAGTACTTC.

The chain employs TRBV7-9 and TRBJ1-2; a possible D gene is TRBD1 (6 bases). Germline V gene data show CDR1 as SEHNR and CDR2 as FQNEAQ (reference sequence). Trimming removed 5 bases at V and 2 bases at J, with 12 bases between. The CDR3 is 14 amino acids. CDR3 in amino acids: CASSLGDTNYGYTF. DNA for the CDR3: TGTGCCAGCAGCCTAGGGGACACCAACTATGGCTACACCTTC. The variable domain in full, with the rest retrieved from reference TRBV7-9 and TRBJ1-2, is DTGVSQNPRHKITKRGQNVTFRCDPISEHNRLYWYRQTLGQGPEFLTYFQNEAQLEKSRLLSDRFSAERPKGSFSTLEIQRTEQGDSAMYLCASSLGDTNYGYTFGSGTRLTVV.

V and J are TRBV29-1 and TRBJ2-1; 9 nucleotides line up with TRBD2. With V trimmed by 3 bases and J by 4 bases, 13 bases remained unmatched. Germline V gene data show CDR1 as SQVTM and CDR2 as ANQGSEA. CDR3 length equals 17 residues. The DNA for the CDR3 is TGCAGCGTTGAGGGGGGTACTAGCGGGCGGAAATACAATGAGCAGTTCTTC. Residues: CSVEGGTSGRKYNEQFF.

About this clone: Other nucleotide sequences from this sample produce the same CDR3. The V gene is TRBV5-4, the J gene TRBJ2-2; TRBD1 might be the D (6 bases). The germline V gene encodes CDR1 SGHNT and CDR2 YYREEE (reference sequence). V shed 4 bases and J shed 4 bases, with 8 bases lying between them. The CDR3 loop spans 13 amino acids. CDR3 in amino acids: CASSTDSTGELFF. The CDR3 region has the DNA TGTGCCAGCAGCACGGACAGCACCGGGGAGCTGTTTTTT.

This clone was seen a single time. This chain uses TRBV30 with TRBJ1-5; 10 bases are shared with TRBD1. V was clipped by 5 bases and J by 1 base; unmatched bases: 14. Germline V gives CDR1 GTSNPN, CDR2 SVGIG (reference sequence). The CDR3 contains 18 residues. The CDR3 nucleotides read TGTGCCTGGGATTACCGGGACAGGGGTATGCGAAGCAATCAGCCCCAGCATTTT. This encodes CAWDYRDRGMRSNQPQHF. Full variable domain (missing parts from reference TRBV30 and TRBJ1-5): SQTIHQWPATLVQPVGSPLSLECTVEGTSNPNLYWYRQAAGRGLQLLFYSVGIGQISSEVPQNLSASRPQDRQFILSSKKLLLSDSGFYLCAWDYRDRGMRSNQPQHFGDGTRLSIL.

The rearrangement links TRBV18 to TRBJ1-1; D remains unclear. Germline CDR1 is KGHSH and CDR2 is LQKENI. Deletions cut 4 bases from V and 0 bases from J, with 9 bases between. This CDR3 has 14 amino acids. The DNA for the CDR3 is TGTGCCAGCTCACTTGCGGTCCTGAACACTGAAGCTTTCTTT. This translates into CASSLAVLNTEAFF.

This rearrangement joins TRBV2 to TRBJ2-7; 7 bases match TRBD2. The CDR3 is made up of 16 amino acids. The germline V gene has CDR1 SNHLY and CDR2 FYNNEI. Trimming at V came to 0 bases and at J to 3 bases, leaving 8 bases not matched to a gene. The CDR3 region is CASSEALAGALYEQYF. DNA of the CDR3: TGTGCCAGCAGTGAAGCGCTTGCGGGAGCCCTCTACGAGCAGTACTTC. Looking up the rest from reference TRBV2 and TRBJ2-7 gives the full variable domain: EPEVTQTPSHQVTQMGQEVILRCVPISNHLYFYWYRQILGQKVEFLVSFYNNEISEKSEIFDDQFSVERPDGSNFTLKIRSTKLEDSAMYFCASSEALAGALYEQYFGPGTRLTVT.

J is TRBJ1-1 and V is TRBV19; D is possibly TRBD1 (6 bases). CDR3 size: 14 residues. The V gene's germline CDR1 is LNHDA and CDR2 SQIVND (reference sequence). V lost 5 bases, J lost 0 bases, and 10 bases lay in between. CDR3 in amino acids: CASSEGQVNTEAFF. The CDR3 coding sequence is TGTGCCAGTAGTGAGGGACAAGTGAACACTGAAGCTTTCTTT.